These T cell receptor beta chains were read from a single sample in a study of T-cell reconstitution after alpha-beta-depleted transplantation in children. Each CDR3 protein is one row after TCRdb ran MiXCR on the PCR reads. The sample has approximately 1,000,000 distinct CDR3 sequences, about 30% seen once. The material was PBMCs, mostly from graft donor cells, obtained 360 days after TCRalphabeta/CD19-depleted stem cell transplant. These receptors all stem from a boy under two years old who had a stem cell transplant for SCID, so the T cells may come from the graft donor. The CDR3 runs from the conserved cysteine through the conserved F or W. The order of the fields is D gene, J gene, clone size, V gene, CDR3 protein, CDR3 DNA. The D gene is left open where the match is weak. Clone size, where shown, is once, few, many, or a class for clones that have expanded.

D gene: TRBD1; J gene: TRBJ2-7; clone size: NA; V gene: TRBV6-5; CDR3 protein: CASSYSDRGPYEQYF; CDR3 DNA: TGTGCCAGCAGTTACTCTGACAGGGGACCCTACGAGCAGTACTTC
D gene: NA; J gene: TRBJ1-3; clone size: few; V gene: TRBV10-2; CDR3 protein: CASSEQGISGNTIYF; CDR3 DNA: TGCGCCAGCAGTGAGCAGGGCATCTCTGGAAACACCATATATTTT
D gene: NA; J gene: TRBJ2-3; clone size: NA; V gene: TRBV7-7; CDR3 protein: CASSPGGQITDTQYF; CDR3 DNA: TGTGCCAGCAGCCCCGGAGGGCAGATCACAGATACGCAGTATTTT
D gene: TRBD2; J gene: TRBJ2-3; clone size: few; V gene: TRBV29-1; CDR3 protein: CSVVALSGGRDTQYF; CDR3 DNA: TGCAGCGTTGTGGCCCTTTCGGGGGGGCGGGATACGCAGTATTTT
D gene: NA; J gene: TRBJ1-2; clone size: NA; V gene: TRBV7-8; CDR3 protein: CASSPLPSLTNYGYTF; CDR3 DNA: TGTGCCAGCAGCCCTCTTCCCTCCCTTACTAACTATGGCTACACCTTC
D gene: NA; J gene: TRBJ2-1; clone size: few; V gene: TRBV9; CDR3 protein: CASSVGGTLSYNEQFF; CDR3 DNA: TGTGCCAGCAGCGTAGGCGGGACGCTCTCCTACAATGAGCAGTTCTTC
D gene: TRBD2; J gene: TRBJ2-1; clone size: NA; V gene: TRBV11-2; CDR3 protein: CASSLVSGGQNEQFF; CDR3 DNA: TGTGCCAGCAGCTTAGTGTCGGGGGGGCAGAATGAGCAGTTCTTC
D gene: TRBD1; J gene: TRBJ1-1; clone size: NA; V gene: TRBV6-1; CDR3 protein: CASIPTGGGNTEAFF; CDR3 DNA: TGTGCCAGCATCCCCACAGGGGGGGGGAACACTGAAGCTTTCTTT
D gene: NA; J gene: TRBJ2-7; clone size: NA; V gene: TRBV5-1; CDR3 protein: CASSLAAVGPYEQYF; CDR3 DNA: TGCGCCAGCAGCTTGGCGGCAGTGGGCCCCTACGAGCAGTACTTC
D gene: NA; J gene: TRBJ2-7; clone size: few; V gene: TRBV5-1; CDR3 protein: CASSLGAIYEQYF; CDR3 DNA: TGCGCCAGCAGCCTCGGTGCAATCTACGAGCAGTACTTC
D gene: NA; J gene: TRBJ2-3; clone size: few; V gene: TRBV27; CDR3 protein: CASSPAGKTSTDTQYF; CDR3 DNA: TGTGCCAGCAGTCCCGCTGGAAAAACTAGCACAGATACGCAGTATTTT
D gene: NA; J gene: TRBJ2-3; clone size: NA; V gene: TRBV14; CDR3 protein: CASSLTNTPSDTQYF; CDR3 DNA: TGTGCCAGCAGTCTGACCAACACACCCTCGGATACGCAGTATTTT
D gene: NA; J gene: TRBJ2-1; clone size: few; V gene: TRBV6-2/TRBV6-3; CDR3 protein: CASTWTIYNEQFF; CDR3 DNA: TGTGCCAGCACGTGGACCATCTACAATGAGCAGTTCTTC
D gene: TRBD2; J gene: TRBJ2-3; clone size: NA; V gene: TRBV28; CDR3 protein: CASRGAGLADITSTDTQYF; CDR3 DNA: TGTGCCAGCAGAGGAGCGGGACTAGCGGATATTACTAGCACAGATACGCAGTATTTT
D gene: TRBD2; J gene: TRBJ2-3; clone size: few; V gene: TRBV20-1; CDR3 protein: CSAQLDGGAFTDTQYF; CDR3 DNA: TGCAGTGCTCAGCTAGACGGGGGGGCTTTCACAGATACGCAGTATTTT
D gene: NA; J gene: TRBJ2-3; clone size: few; V gene: TRBV20-1; CDR3 protein: CSARDTGALGDTQYF; CDR3 DNA: TGCAGTGCTAGAGATACGGGGGCCCTGGGGGATACGCAGTATTTT
D gene: TRBD2; J gene: TRBJ2-1; clone size: NA; V gene: TRBV6-5; CDR3 protein: CASSYLRGGSYNEQFF; CDR3 DNA: TGTGCCAGCAGTTACCTCCGGGGGGGCTCCTACAATGAGCAGTTCTTC
D gene: TRBD1; J gene: TRBJ2-3; clone size: NA; V gene: TRBV10-3; CDR3 protein: CAIKGTALSTDTQYF; CDR3 DNA: TGTGCCATCAAAGGGACAGCTCTTAGTACAGATACGCAGTATTTT
D gene: TRBD1; J gene: TRBJ1-1; clone size: NA; V gene: TRBV4-1; CDR3 protein: CASSDTGTGSRWAFF; CDR3 DNA: TGCGCCAGCAGTGACACCGGGACAGGATCTCGGTGGGCTTTCTTT
D gene: TRBD1; J gene: TRBJ2-3; clone size: NA; V gene: TRBV5-1; CDR3 protein: CASSLEGAVLSTDTQYF; CDR3 DNA: TGCGCCAGCAGCTTGGAGGGGGCAGTCCTCAGCACAGATACGCAGTATTTT
D gene: NA; J gene: TRBJ1-3; clone size: many; V gene: TRBV5-6; CDR3 protein: CASSLRSGNTIYF; CDR3 DNA: TGTGCCAGCAGCTTGCGGTCTGGAAACACCATATATTTT
D gene: NA; J gene: TRBJ1-2; clone size: few; V gene: TRBV29-1; CDR3 protein: CSVEGWSGTLPANYGYTF; CDR3 DNA: TGCAGCGTTGAAGGGTGGAGCGGGACACTGCCCGCTAACTATGGCTACACCTTC
D gene: NA; J gene: TRBJ1-6; clone size: NA; V gene: TRBV7-3; CDR3 protein: CASKPLEGPALSYNSPLHF; CDR3 DNA: TGTGCCAGCAAACCCCTTGAGGGCCCAGCCCTCTCCTATAATTCACCCCTCCACTTT
D gene: NA; J gene: TRBJ1-2; clone size: NA; V gene: TRBV12-3/TRBV12-4; CDR3 protein: CASSFTGARYGYTF; CDR3 DNA: TGTGCCAGCAGTTTCACAGGCGCCCGCTATGGCTACACCTTC
D gene: NA; J gene: TRBJ2-1; clone size: NA; V gene: TRBV6-4; CDR3 protein: CASLKGLAPYNEQFF; CDR3 DNA: TGTGCCAGCTTGAAAGGGCTAGCTCCCTACAATGAGCAGTTCTTC
D gene: NA; J gene: TRBJ2-5; clone size: NA; V gene: TRBV5-1; CDR3 protein: CASSSDPQSAQETQYF; CDR3 DNA: TGCGCCAGCAGCTCAGACCCTCAGTCGGCCCAAGAGACCCAGTACTTC
D gene: NA; J gene: TRBJ1-1; clone size: few; V gene: TRBV6-6; CDR3 protein: CASSYVGDTEAFF; CDR3 DNA: TGTGCCAGCAGTTACGTTGGGGACACTGAAGCTTTCTTT
D gene: NA; J gene: TRBJ2-5; clone size: few; V gene: TRBV5-6; CDR3 protein: CASSPWGRGSETQYF; CDR3 DNA: TGTGCCAGCAGCCCCTGGGGACGGGGTTCCGAGACCCAGTACTTC
D gene: TRBD2; J gene: TRBJ2-3; clone size: NA; V gene: TRBV7-8; CDR3 protein: CASSSGLATGTDTQYF; CDR3 DNA: TGTGCCAGCAGCTCTGGACTAGCGACGGGTACAGATACGCAGTATTTT
D gene: TRBD2; J gene: TRBJ2-3; clone size: NA; V gene: TRBV12-3/TRBV12-4; CDR3 protein: CASSRRTSGRLTDTQYF; CDR3 DNA: TGTGCCAGCAGCCGGCGGACTAGCGGGCGACTCACAGATACGCAGTATTTT
D gene: NA; J gene: TRBJ2-1; clone size: NA; V gene: TRBV27; CDR3 protein: CASSRLFAYNEQFF; CDR3 DNA: TGTGCCAGCAGCCGCTTGTTTGCCTACAATGAGCAGTTCTTC
D gene: NA; J gene: TRBJ1-1; clone size: NA; V gene: TRBV5-1; CDR3 protein: CASSLEYGSGRWGGNTEAFF; CDR3 DNA: TGCGCCAGCAGCTTGGAGTACGGCAGCGGCCGTTGGGGTGGGAACACTGAAGCTTTCTTT
D gene: TRBD1; J gene: TRBJ1-6; clone size: NA; V gene: TRBV7-2; CDR3 protein: CASSLVNRGTLHF; CDR3 DNA: TGTGCCAGCAGCTTAGTAAACAGGGGGACCCTCCACTTT
D gene: TRBD1; J gene: TRBJ2-6; clone size: few; V gene: TRBV4-3; CDR3 protein: CASSQGQGSGANVLTF; CDR3 DNA: TGCGCCAGCAGCCAAGGACAGGGCTCTGGGGCCAACGTCCTGACTTTC
D gene: TRBD1; J gene: TRBJ2-1; clone size: few; V gene: TRBV10-1; CDR3 protein: CASSPGQASNEQFF; CDR3 DNA: TGCGCCAGCAGCCCGGGACAGGCAAGCAATGAGCAGTTCTTC
D gene: NA; J gene: TRBJ2-5; clone size: NA; V gene: TRBV5-1; CDR3 protein: CASKFPGKEETQYF; CDR3 DNA: TGCGCCAGCAAGTTTCCAGGGAAGGAAGAGACCCAGTACTTC
D gene: NA; J gene: TRBJ2-1; clone size: few; V gene: TRBV6-2/TRBV6-3; CDR3 protein: CASTTGYNEQFF; CDR3 DNA: TGTGCCAGCACTACGGGTTACAATGAGCAGTTCTTC
D gene: TRBD1; J gene: TRBJ1-1; clone size: once; V gene: TRBV7-9; CDR3 protein: CASSPSSTGGTEAFF; CDR3 DNA: TGTGCCAGCAGCCCCTCCTCGACAGGGGGCACTGAAGCTTTCTTT
D gene: TRBD1; J gene: TRBJ1-1; clone size: NA; V gene: TRBV20-1; CDR3 protein: CSARGTVPNTEAFF; CDR3 DNA: TGCAGTGCTAGGGGGACAGTACCTAACACTGAAGCTTTCTTT
D gene: NA; J gene: TRBJ2-6; clone size: few; V gene: TRBV6-5; CDR3 protein: CASSSPPVPSGANVLTF; CDR3 DNA: TGTGCCAGCAGTTCGCCTCCTGTCCCCTCTGGGGCCAACGTCCTGACTTTC
D gene: TRBD2; J gene: TRBJ2-1; clone size: NA; V gene: TRBV12-3/TRBV12-4; CDR3 protein: CASSSTSGGLSSYNEQFF; CDR3 DNA: TGTGCCAGCAGCTCAACCAGCGGGGGGTTGAGCTCCTACAATGAGCAGTTCTTC
D gene: TRBD1; J gene: TRBJ2-1; clone size: NA; V gene: TRBV12-3/TRBV12-4; CDR3 protein: CASSPQGAGPSYNGQFF; CDR3 DNA: TGTGCCAGCAGTCCCCAGGGGGCAGGGCCCTCCTACAATGGGCAGTTCTTC
D gene: NA; J gene: TRBJ2-3; clone size: few; V gene: TRBV6-5; CDR3 protein: CASSYSTSGTDTQYF; CDR3 DNA: TGTGCCAGCAGTTACTCGACCTCCGGGACAGATACGCAGTATTTT
D gene: TRBD2; J gene: TRBJ2-3; clone size: NA; V gene: TRBV7-9; CDR3 protein: CASSPPPGGTDTQYF; CDR3 DNA: TGTGCCAGCAGCCCCCCGCCGGGGGGGACAGATACGCAGTATTTT
D gene: TRBD1; J gene: TRBJ2-2; clone size: NA; V gene: TRBV10-3; CDR3 protein: CAISERQGTSYTGELFF; CDR3 DNA: TGTGCCATCAGTGAGAGACAGGGGACAAGCTACACCGGGGAGCTGTTTTTT
D gene: NA; J gene: TRBJ2-2; clone size: NA; V gene: TRBV29-1; CDR3 protein: CSVEIPWFAGELFF; CDR3 DNA: TGCAGCGTTGAGATTCCGTGGTTCGCCGGGGAGCTGTTTTTT
D gene: TRBD1; J gene: TRBJ2-5; clone size: many; V gene: TRBV15; CDR3 protein: CATSGTGTGGLGETQYF; CDR3 DNA: TGTGCCACCAGCGGTACCGGGACAGGGGGCTTAGGGGAGACCCAGTACTTC
D gene: TRBD1; J gene: TRBJ2-7; clone size: NA; V gene: TRBV20-1; CDR3 protein: CSATRDRGSYEQYF; CDR3 DNA: TGCAGTGCCACCCGGGACAGGGGATCCTACGAGCAGTACTTC